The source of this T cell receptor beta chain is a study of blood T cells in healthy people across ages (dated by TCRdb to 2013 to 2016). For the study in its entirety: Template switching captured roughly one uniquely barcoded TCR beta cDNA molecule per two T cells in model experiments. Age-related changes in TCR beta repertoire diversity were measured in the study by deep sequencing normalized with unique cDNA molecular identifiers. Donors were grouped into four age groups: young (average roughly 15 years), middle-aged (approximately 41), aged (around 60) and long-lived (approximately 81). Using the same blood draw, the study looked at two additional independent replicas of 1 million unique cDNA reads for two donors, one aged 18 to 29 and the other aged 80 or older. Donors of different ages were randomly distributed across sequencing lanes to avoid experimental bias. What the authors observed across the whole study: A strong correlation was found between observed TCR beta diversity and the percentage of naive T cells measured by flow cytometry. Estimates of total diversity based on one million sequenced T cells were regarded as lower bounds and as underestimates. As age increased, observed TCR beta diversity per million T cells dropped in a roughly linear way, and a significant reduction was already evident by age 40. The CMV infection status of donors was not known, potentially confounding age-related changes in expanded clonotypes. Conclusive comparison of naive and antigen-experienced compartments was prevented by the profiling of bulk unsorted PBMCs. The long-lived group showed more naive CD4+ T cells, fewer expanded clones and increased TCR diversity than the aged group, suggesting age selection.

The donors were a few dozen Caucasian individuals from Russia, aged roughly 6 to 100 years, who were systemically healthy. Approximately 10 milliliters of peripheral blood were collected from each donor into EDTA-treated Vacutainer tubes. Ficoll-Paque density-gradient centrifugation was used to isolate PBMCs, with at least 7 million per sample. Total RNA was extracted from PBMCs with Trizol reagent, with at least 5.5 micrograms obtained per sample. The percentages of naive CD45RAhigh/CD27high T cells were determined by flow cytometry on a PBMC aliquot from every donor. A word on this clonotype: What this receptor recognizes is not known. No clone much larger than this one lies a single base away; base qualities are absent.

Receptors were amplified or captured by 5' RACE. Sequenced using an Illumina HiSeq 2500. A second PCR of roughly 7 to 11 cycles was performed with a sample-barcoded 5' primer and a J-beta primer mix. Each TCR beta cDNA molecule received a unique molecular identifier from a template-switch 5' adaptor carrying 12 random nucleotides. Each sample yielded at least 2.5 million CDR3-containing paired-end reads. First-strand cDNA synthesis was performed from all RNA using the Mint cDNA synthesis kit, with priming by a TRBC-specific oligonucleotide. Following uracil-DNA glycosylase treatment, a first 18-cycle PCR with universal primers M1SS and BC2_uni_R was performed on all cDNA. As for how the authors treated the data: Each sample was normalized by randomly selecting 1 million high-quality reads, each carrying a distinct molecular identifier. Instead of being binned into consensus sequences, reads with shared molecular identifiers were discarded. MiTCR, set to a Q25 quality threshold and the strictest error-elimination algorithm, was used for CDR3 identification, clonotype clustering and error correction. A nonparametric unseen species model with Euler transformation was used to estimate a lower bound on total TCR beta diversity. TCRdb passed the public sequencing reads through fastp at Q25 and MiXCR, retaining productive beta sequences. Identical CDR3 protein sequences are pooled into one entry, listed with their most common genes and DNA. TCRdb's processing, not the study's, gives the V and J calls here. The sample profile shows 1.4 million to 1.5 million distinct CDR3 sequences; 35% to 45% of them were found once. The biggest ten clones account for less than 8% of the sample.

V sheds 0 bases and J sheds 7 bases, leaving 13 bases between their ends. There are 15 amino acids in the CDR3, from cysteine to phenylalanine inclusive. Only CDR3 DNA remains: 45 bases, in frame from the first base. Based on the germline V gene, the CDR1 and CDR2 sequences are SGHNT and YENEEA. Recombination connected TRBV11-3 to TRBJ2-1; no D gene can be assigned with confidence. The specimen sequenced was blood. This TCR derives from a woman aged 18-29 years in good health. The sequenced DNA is TGTGCCAGCAGCTTAGATGTGGTGGTGCTAAATGAGCAGTTCTTC. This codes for CASSLDVVVLNEQFF.